This T cell receptor (beta chain) was sequenced during a study of blood T cell repertoires in COVID-19. Background on the study: Whether acute or convalescent, the COVID-19 samples came from the United States, Italy and Spain. PBMCs, B-cell-depleted T cells, or T cells provided the cDNA or gDNA that made up the material.

While infection was still active, Seattle patients were enrolled and then followed longitudinally. This clone was found a few times. In the original workflow: Scientists estimated how many nucleated cells there were by amplifying reference gene primers. Clones were sequenced by immunoSEQ multiplex PCR, and TCRdb holds only the in-frame ones, with some missing. V and J calls and clone size are copied from that table; D and trimming were computed from the DNA. The sample has about 280,000 clones; roughly 90% are singletons. V shed 4 bases, J shed 4 bases, and the junction held 12 bases outside the gene matches. The CDR3 is 17 amino acids. Germline assignment: CDR1 KGHDR and CDR2 SFDVKD.

Sequenced material: peripheral blood. The chain joins TRBV24-1 to TRBJ1-5; 7 bases are shared with TRBD1. This TCR was sampled from a woman between 65 and 79 years old with COVID-19, enrolled during active disease. The DNA for the CDR3 is TGTGCCACCAGTGAAAACACAGGGGCCGGGATAAATCAGCCCCAGCATTTT. Residues: CATSENTGAGINQPQHF.